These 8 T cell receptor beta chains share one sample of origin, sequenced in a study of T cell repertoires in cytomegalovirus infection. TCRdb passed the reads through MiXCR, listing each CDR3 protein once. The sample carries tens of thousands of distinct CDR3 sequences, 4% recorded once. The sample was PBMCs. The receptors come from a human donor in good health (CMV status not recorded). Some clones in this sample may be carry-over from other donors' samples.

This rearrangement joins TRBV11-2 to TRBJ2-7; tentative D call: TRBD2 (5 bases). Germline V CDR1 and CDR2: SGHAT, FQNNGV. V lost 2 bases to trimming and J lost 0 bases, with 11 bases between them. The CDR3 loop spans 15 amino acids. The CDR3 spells CASSLSSSGSYEQYF. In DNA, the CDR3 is TGTGCCAGCAGCTTAAGTTCAAGCGGCTCCTACGAGCAGTACTTC. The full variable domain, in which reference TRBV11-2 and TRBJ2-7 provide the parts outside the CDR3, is EAGVAQSPRYKIIEKRQSVAFWCNPISGHATLYWYQQILGQGPKLLIQFQNNGVVDDSQLPKDRFSAERLKGVDSTLKIQPAKLEDSAVYLCASSLSSSGSYEQYFGPGTRLTVT.

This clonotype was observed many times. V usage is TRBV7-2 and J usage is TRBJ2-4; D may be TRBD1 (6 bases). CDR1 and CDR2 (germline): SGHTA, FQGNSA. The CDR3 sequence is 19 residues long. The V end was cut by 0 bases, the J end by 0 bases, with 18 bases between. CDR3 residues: CASSLARAWTELAKNIQYF. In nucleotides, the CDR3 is TGTGCCAGCAGCTTAGCGCGGGCCTGGACAGAATTAGCCAAAAACATTCAGTACTTC.

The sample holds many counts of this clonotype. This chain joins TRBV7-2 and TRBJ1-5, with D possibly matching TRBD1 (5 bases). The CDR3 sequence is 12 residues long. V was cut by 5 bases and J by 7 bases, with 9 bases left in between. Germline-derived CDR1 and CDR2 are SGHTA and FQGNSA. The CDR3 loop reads CASSGGGQPQHF. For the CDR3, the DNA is TGTGCCAGCAGCGGTGGGGGGCAGCCCCAGCATTTT.

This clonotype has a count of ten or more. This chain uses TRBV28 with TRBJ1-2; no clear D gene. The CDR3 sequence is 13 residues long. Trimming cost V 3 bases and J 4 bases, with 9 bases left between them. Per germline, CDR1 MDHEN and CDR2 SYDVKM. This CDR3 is CASSFRMFYGYTF. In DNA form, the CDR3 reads TGTGCCAGCAGTTTTAGAATGTTCTATGGCTACACCTTC.

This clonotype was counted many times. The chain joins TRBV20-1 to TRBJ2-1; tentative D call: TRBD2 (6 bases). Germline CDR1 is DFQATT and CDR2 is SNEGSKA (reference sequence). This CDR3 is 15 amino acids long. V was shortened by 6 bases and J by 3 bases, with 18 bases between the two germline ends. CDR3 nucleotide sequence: TGCAGTGCCGCAGGCGCGGGACGGGTCTACAATGAGCAGTTCTTC. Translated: CSAAGAGRVYNEQFF.

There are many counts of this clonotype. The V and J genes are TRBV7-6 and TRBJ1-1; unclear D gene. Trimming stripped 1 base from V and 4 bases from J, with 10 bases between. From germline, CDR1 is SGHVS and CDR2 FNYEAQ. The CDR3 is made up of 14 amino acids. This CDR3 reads CASSLEYESTEAFF. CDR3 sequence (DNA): TGTGCCAGCAGCTTAGAGTATGAAAGCACTGAAGCTTTCTTT.

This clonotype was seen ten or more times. This CDR3 reads CASSMGQINEQFF. The DNA of the CDR3 is TGTGCCAGCAGCATGGGACAGATCAATGAGCAGTTCTTC. The rearrangement joins TRBV7-8 to TRBJ2-1; 7 nucleotides agree with TRBD1. Trimming at V came to 5 bases and at J to 6 bases, leaving 4 bases not matched to a gene. From germline, CDR1 is SGHVS and CDR2 FQNEAQ. CDR3 length equals 13 residues.

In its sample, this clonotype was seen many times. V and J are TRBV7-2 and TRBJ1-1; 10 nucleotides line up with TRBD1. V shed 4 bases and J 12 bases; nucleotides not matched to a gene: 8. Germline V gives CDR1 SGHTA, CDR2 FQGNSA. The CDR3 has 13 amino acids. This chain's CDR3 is CASSYSRDRGTFF. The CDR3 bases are TGTGCCAGCAGCTATAGCCGGGACAGGGGAACTTTCTTT.